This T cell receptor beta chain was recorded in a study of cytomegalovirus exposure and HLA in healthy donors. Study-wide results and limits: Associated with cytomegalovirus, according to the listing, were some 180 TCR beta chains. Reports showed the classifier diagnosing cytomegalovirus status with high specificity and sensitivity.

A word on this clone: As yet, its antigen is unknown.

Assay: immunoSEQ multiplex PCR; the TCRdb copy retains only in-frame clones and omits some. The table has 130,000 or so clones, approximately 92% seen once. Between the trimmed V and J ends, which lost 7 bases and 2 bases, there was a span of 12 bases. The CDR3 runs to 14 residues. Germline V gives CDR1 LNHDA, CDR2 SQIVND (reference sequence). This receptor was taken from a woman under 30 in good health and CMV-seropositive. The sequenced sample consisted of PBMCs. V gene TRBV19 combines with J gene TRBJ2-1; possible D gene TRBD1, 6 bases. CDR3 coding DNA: TGTGCCAGTACATACGGGACACCCTACAATGAGCAGTTCTTC. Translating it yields CASTYGTPYNEQFF.